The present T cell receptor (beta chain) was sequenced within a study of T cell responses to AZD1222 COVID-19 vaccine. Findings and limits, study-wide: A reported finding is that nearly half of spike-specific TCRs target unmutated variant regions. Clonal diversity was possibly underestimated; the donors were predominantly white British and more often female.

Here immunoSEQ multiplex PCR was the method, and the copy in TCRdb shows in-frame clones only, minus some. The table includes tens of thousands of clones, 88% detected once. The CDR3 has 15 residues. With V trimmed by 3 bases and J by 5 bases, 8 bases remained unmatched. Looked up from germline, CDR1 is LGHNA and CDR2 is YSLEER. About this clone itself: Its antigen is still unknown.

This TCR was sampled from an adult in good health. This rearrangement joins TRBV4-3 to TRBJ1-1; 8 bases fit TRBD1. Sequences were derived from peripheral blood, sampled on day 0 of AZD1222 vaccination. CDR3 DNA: TGCGCCAGCAGCCAGAATCAGGGGGCGCATACTGAAGCTTTCTTT. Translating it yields CASSQNQGAHTEAFF.